Following are 3 T cell receptor beta chains from one sample sequenced in a study of blood T cell repertoires in COVID-19. Using immunoSEQ multiplex PCR, the repertoire was profiled, and TCRdb retains in-frame clones only, with some absent. The table includes 260,000 or so clones, around 88% detected once. Sequencing was done on a sample of peripheral blood. The receptors originated from a man older than 75 with acute or convalescent COVID-19.

Written as DNA, the CDR3 is TGTGCCAGCAGCTTGAGGGAGGGGGTCGGGGAGCTGTTTTTT. Its protein is CASSLREGVGELFF. The V call is TRBV11-2, the J call TRBJ2-2, with D possibly TRBD2 on 7 matching bases. Trimming took off 3 bases at V and 7 bases at J, with 12 bases between the two ends. CDR1 and CDR2 from the germline V gene are SGHAT and FQNNGV. This CDR3 spans 14 amino acids.

The rearrangement links TRBV6-1 to TRBJ2-4; 7 bases are a match to TRBD2. Germline V gene lookup returns CDR1 MNHNS and CDR2 SASEGT. This CDR3 comprises 14 residues. The V gene end was trimmed by 2 bases and the J gene end by 8 bases; junction bases not matched to a gene: 6. This CDR3 reads CASSELWEGYIQYF. The DNA of the CDR3 is TGTGCCAGCAGTGAACTATGGGAGGGTTACATTCAGTACTTC.

CDR3 amino acids: CATRDTEFEQYF. The CDR3 nucleotides read TGTGCCACCAGGGACACGGAGTTCGAGCAGTACTTC. This chain links TRBV10-3 with TRBJ2-7, with D possibly being TRBD1 (6 bases). Germline CDR1 reads ENHRY; CDR2 reads SYGVKD. V was shortened by 10 bases and J by 6 bases, with 16 bases between the two germline ends. This CDR3 region has 12 residues.